These 9 T cell receptor beta chains originate from one sample sequenced in a study of control samples from healthy donors and cancer patients. The protocol was immunoSEQ multiplex PCR, while the TCRdb copy is restricted to in-frame clones and leaves out a portion. The sample lists some 120,000 clones, approximately 89% occurring once. Sequencing was carried out using blood. The receptor source for this set is a man aged 18 to 29 in good health.

The chain has TRBV4-1 and TRBJ1-5; D not certain. CDR1 MGHRA and CDR2 YSYEKL come from the germline V gene. This CDR3 contains 16 residues. The V gene lost 0 bases and the J gene lost 5 bases, with 14 bases spanning the gap. CDR3 sequence: CASSQETARSDQPQHF. CDR3 nucleotide sequence: TGCGCCAGCAGCCAAGAAACGGCCAGGAGCGATCAGCCCCAGCATTTT.

Note on this clone: In the same sample, other DNA sequences code for this CDR3. This chain links TRBV9 with TRBJ1-1; no clear D gene. Germline V gives CDR1 SGDLS, CDR2 YYNGEE. This CDR3 contains 13 residues. Between the trimmed V and J ends, which lost 0 bases and 0 bases, there was a span of 3 bases. The CDR3 DNA follows: TGTGCCAGCAGCGTAGTCTTGAACACTGAAGCTTTCTTT. This codes for CASSVVLNTEAFF.

Remarks on this clone: The sample carries other DNA sequences with the same CDR3. The chain carries TRBV10-3 and TRBJ1-4, with D tentatively TRBD1 (5 bases). Germline V lookup: CDR1 ENHRY, CDR2 SYGVKD. The V and J ends lost 3 bases and 0 bases respectively, with 8 bases between them. The CDR3 sequence is 15 residues long. CDR3 sequence: CAISEQATTNEKLFF. CDR3 DNA: TGTGCCATCAGTGAACAGGCAACAACTAATGAAAAACTGTTTTTT.

The chain couples TRBV19 to TRBJ1-6, with D unresolved. This CDR3 has 16 residues. V was shortened by 3 bases and J by 8 bases, with 17 bases between the two germline ends. Germline lookup yields CDR1 LNHDA and CDR2 SQIVND (reference sequence). CDR3 nucleotide sequence: TGTGCCAGTAGTATGAGTGGAGGGCGAAGGTATTCACCCCTCCACTTT. The encoded protein is CASSMSGGRRYSPLHF.

J is TRBJ2-1 and V is TRBV30; 12 bases agree with TRBD2. Trimming took 3 bases from V and 6 from J; bases not matched to a gene: 0. Germline V CDR1 and CDR2: GTSNPN, SVGIG (reference sequence). This CDR3 region has 13 residues. Here the CDR3 reads CAWRLAGGNEQFF. CDR3 DNA: TGTGCCTGGAGACTAGCGGGGGGCAATGAGCAGTTCTTC.

The chain combines TRBV9 with TRBJ2-1; the D gene is possibly TRBD1 (5 bases). Germline V gives CDR1 SGDLS, CDR2 YYNGEE. The CDR3 extends over 13 amino acids. V was shortened by 6 bases and J by 8 bases, with 15 bases between the two germline ends. The CDR3 sequence: CASKAGRSDEQFF. CDR3 DNA sequence: TGTGCCAGCAAGGCAGGGCGGAGCGATGAGCAGTTCTTC.

The rearrangement joins TRBV27 to TRBJ2-5; no firm D call. The CDR3 extends over 13 amino acids. Trimming cost V 5 bases and J 7 bases, with 14 bases left between them. CDR1 and CDR2 from the germline V gene are MNHEY and SMNVEV (reference sequence). Here the CDR3 reads CASSPSLRGTQYF. The CDR3 DNA follows: TGTGCCAGCAGTCCCAGTTTAAGAGGGACCCAGTACTTC.

This clone was detected only once. The genes are TRBV30 and TRBJ2-3; D might be TRBD1 (6 bases). The CDR3 is 13 amino acids. The germline V gene has CDR1 GTSNPN and CDR2 SVGIG (reference sequence). Trimming left V 5 bases short and J 2 bases short, with 11 bases between. The CDR3 nucleotides read TGTGCCTGGGCGGACAGAAACACAGATACGCAGTATTTT. Translating it yields CAWADRNTDTQYF.

The V call is TRBV3-1 (or the pseudogene TRBV3-2), the J call TRBJ1-2, with D maybe TRBD1 (5 bases). Trimming pared 4 bases from V and 9 bases from J, leaving 18 bases between. Germline-derived CDR1 and CDR2 are LGHDT and YNNKEL (reference sequence). The CDR3 totals 14 residues. The CDR3 is CASSLLRDSVRYTF. In nucleotides, the CDR3 is TGTGCCAGCAGCCTCCTCCGGGACTCGGTCCGCTACACCTTC.